This record concerns one TCR beta chain sequence. Its antigen is not known. This entry belongs to a study of cytomegalovirus exposure and HLA in healthy donors. Study-level findings and limits: Cytomegalovirus-associated status was assigned to 150 to 200 TCR beta chains.

The CDR3 extends over 15 amino acids. The junction had 10 bases not matched to a gene; V was cut back by 4 bases and J by 6 bases. CDR1 and CDR2 (germline): LNHNV, YYDKDF (reference sequence). The assay was immunoSEQ multiplex PCR, and TCRdb's table has in-frame clones only and misses some. Of more than 85,000 clones listed, more than 75% are singletons. The clonotype comes from a woman in her twenties or thirties in good health and CMV-seropositive. The chain uses TRBV15 and TRBJ2-3; 7 bases align to TRBD2. Sequencing was done on a sample of PBMCs. The CDR3, as DNA: TGTGCCACCAGCAAGAGCGGGAAAGTATCGGATACGCAGTATTTT. Translated, it gives CATSKSGKVSDTQYF.